One sample yielded the 17 T cell receptor beta chains listed below, sequenced in a study of response to subunit inactivated influenza vaccine. TCRdb called the RT-PCR reads again in MiXCR, with one record for every CDR3 protein. There are about 650,000 distinct CDR3 sequences in the sample; roughly 14% occur only once, and roughly 12% lies in the top ten. The sample consisted of PBMCs from blood, taken roughly 12 days after vaccination. All receptors derive from a man aged 45-65 years who received an inactivated influenza vaccine.

The chain is built from TRBV6-1 and TRBJ2-1; either TRBD1 or TRBD2 may fit D (6 bases each). This CDR3 spans 14 amino acids. Germline assignment: CDR1 MNHNS and CDR2 SASEGT. The V and J ends lost 7 bases and 6 bases respectively, with 16 bases between them. CDR3 loop: CASKKGGDFNEQFF. The CDR3 DNA reads as TGTGCCAGCAAAAAGGGGGGAGATTTCAATGAGCAGTTCTTC.

This clonotype was picked up a small number of times. The conserved phenylalanine or tryptophan is not found at the CDR3 terminus, so this likely reflects a read error. The DNA is omitted, as the CDR3 cannot be located on it reliably, and the CDR3 follows TCRdb's listing. The J gene is TRBJ2-1, the V gene TRBV7-3; the table names TRBD2, a call not compared with the DNA. CDR1 is SGHTA, CDR2 FQGTGA, per germline. Inclusive of both ends, the CDR3 amounts to 11 amino acids. The CDR3 sequence is CASSPSGTTSC.

Only a few counts were recorded for this clonotype. CDR3 protein: CASSLMRATETQYF. In DNA, the CDR3 is TGTGCCAGCAGCCTAATGAGGGCAACTGAGACCCAGTACTTC. The V gene is TRBV6-2 or TRBV6-3, the J gene TRBJ2-5, with a weak D call TRBD2 (5 bases). Germline V lookup: CDR1 MNHEY, CDR2 SVGEGT. V was clipped by 6 bases and J by 5 bases, with 16 bases between them. This CDR3 region has 14 residues.

This clonotype was seen just once. The gene calls are TRBV10-1 and TRBJ1-4; D may be TRBD1 (5 bases). The germline gives CDR1 WNHNN, CDR2 SYGVQD (reference sequence). V lost 6 bases to trimming and J lost 4 bases, with 15 bases between them. The CDR3 loop spans 15 amino acids. The CDR3 region has the DNA TGCGCCAGCAGCGCCGATGGACAAGTTAATGAAAAACTGTTTTTT. This translates into CASSADGQVNEKLFF.

V usage is TRBV28 and J usage is TRBJ2-2; D remains unclear. CDR1 MDHEN and CDR2 SYDVKM come from the germline V gene. Between the trimmed V and J ends, which lost 6 bases and 3 bases, there was a span of 8 bases. The CDR3 consists of 13 residues. CDR3 nucleotides: TGTGCCAGCAGATCAAAGTACACCGGGGAGCTGTTTTTT. Its translation: CASRSKYTGELFF.

There are a few counts of this clonotype. The chain couples TRBV6-2 or TRBV6-3 to TRBJ1-5, with 8 bases matching TRBD1. The CDR3 has 15 residues. With 0 bases clipped from V and 6 bases from J, the junction kept 4 bases outside the gene matches. Germline CDR1 is MNHEY and CDR2 is SVGEGT. This CDR3 reads CASSYSSGGGQPQHF. The CDR3 DNA reads as TGTGCCAGCAGTTACTCGTCAGGGGGCGGTCAGCCCCAGCATTTT.

This clonotype has more than one count but fewer than ten. This sequence joins TRBV6-1 and TRBJ2-6; D not resolved. Germline lookup yields CDR1 MNHNS and CDR2 SASEGT. CDR3 size: 16 residues. V lost 2 bases and J 4 bases, leaving 12 bases between the germline ends. The CDR3 loop is CASSESSRSGANVLTF. The CDR3 nucleotides are TGTGCCAGCAGTGAATCTAGTCGTTCGGGGGCCAACGTCCTGACTTTC.

This clonotype was observed a few times. J is TRBJ1-2 and V is TRBV24-1; no reliable D call. The CDR3 contains 12 residues. The germline CDR1 and CDR2 sequences are KGHDR and SFDVKD. Trimming left V 10 bases short and J 2 bases short, with 10 bases between. CDR3 residues: CATAGRNYGYTF. The CDR3 DNA follows: TGTGCCACGGCTGGGAGGAACTATGGCTACACCTTC.

This clonotype was seen more than once but under ten times. This rearrangement joins TRBV5-6 to TRBJ2-1; weak D call: TRBD2 (6 bases). The length of the CDR3 is 15 residues. The germline gives CDR1 SGHDT, CDR2 YYEEEE. The V gene lost 2 bases and the J gene lost 4 bases, with 13 bases spanning the gap. CDR3 in DNA: TGTGCCAGCAGCTTTGGGACTGGGGTATACAATGAGCAGTTCTTC. Amino acids: CASSFGTGVYNEQFF.

This clonotype was seen only a few times. V and J are TRBV7-2 and TRBJ1-1, with D unresolved. CDR1 is SGHTA and CDR2 is FQGNSA in the germline V gene. The ends were cut back, 3 bases at V and 4 bases at J, with 12 bases in the middle. The length of the CDR3 is 14 residues. The CDR3 nucleotides are TGTGCCAGCAGCTTGCAGGAAGGCGTCACTGAAGCTTTCTTT. This codes for CASSLQEGVTEAFF.

This clonotype was counted only a few times. The chain links TRBV6-1 to TRBJ2-5, with 8 nucleotides matching TRBD2. The germline gives CDR1 MNHNS, CDR2 SASEGT. Trimming cost V 7 bases and J 2 bases; bases outside gene matches: 9. This CDR3 comprises 15 residues. The CDR3 sequence: CASTSGGGPQETQYF. The CDR3, as DNA: TGTGCCAGCACGAGCGGCGGGGGGCCACAAGAGACCCAGTACTTC.

V usage is TRBV3-1 and J usage is TRBJ2-5; D could derive from TRBD1 or TRBD2 (5 bases each). V lost 3 bases and J lost 3, with 14 bases in between. Per the germline V gene, CDR1 is LGHDT and CDR2 is YNNKEL (reference sequence). The CDR3 totals 15 residues. The CDR3 protein is CASSHGTGTKETQYF. As DNA, the CDR3 is TGTGCCAGCAGCCATGGAACCGGGACGAAAGAGACCCAGTACTTC.

This clonotype was picked up a small number of times. The chain employs TRBV20-1 and TRBJ1-4; 7 nucleotides match TRBD1. CDR1 and CDR2 from the germline V gene are DFQATT and SNEGSKA (reference sequence). V was clipped by 2 bases and J by 3 bases; unmatched bases: 0. There are 13 residues in the CDR3. The CDR3 nucleotides are TGCAGTGCTAGACAGGGGGCTAATGAAAAACTGTTTTTT. Translated: CSARQGANEKLFF.

The chain combines TRBV2 with TRBJ2-7; D may be TRBD2 (6 bases). The CDR3 extends over 16 amino acids. Germline V CDR1 and CDR2: SNHLY, FYNNEI. The V end was cut by 8 bases, the J end by 5 bases, with 25 bases between. Here the CDR3 reads CASEPLAGTSSDEQYF. The CDR3 DNA follows: TGTGCCAGCGAACCCTTGGCGGGGACCTCCTCGGACGAGCAGTACTTC.

The chain is built from TRBV2 and TRBJ2-7, with D unclear. The V end lost 5 bases, the J end lost 5 bases, and 10 bases lay between the germline ends. The CDR3 spans 12 residues. CDR1 SNHLY and CDR2 FYNNEI come from the germline V gene. CDR3 sequence reads: CASSWKRDEQYF. CDR3 nucleotide sequence: TGTGCCAGCAGTTGGAAACGTGACGAGCAGTACTTC.

This clonotype occurred once. V usage is TRBV7-8 and J usage is TRBJ2-1; 12 bases are shared with TRBD2. The CDR3 extends over 19 amino acids. CDR1 and CDR2 from the germline V gene are SGHVS and FQNEAQ. V trimming: 6 bases; J trimming: 0 bases; junction bases outside the gene matches: 12. The CDR3 spells CASRQEGLAGGSSYNEQFF. CDR3 in DNA: TGTGCCAGCAGACAAGAGGGGCTAGCGGGGGGGAGCTCCTACAATGAGCAGTTCTTC.

This chain connects TRBV5-1 to TRBJ1-1; 7 bases line up with TRBD1. Germline values: CDR1 SGHRS, CDR2 YFSETQ. The CDR3 consists of 15 residues. Germline trimming cut 3 bases from V and 1 base from J; bases unmatched to any gene: 6. CDR3 protein: CASSYGGQKNTEAFF. The CDR3 DNA reads as TGCGCCAGCAGCTATGGGGGACAGAAGAACACTGAAGCTTTCTTT.